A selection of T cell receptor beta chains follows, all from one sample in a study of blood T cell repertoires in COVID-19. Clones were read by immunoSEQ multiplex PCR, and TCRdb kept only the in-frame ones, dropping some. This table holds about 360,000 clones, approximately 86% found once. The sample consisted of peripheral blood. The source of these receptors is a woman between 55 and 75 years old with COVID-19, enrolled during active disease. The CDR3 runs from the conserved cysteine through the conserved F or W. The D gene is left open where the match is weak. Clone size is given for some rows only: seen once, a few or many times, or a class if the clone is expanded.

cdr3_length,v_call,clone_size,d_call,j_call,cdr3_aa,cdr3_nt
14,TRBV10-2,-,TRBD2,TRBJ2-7,CASGGLAGGYEQYF,TGCGCCAGCGGGGGACTAGCGGGGGGTTACGAGCAGTACTTC
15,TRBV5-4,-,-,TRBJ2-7,CASSSYSTLSYEQYF,TGTGCCAGCAGCTCCTACAGTACTCTCTCCTACGAGCAGTACTTC
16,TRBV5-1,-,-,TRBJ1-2,CASSLAPGHILDGYTF,TGCGCCAGCAGCTTGGCCCCGGGACATATACTTGATGGCTACACCTTC
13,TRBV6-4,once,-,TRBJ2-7,CASSDSTGREQYF,TGTGCCAGCAGTGACTCAACAGGGCGGGAGCAGTACTTC
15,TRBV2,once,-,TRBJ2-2,CASNGGRGLTGELFF,TGTGCCAGCAACGGTGGGCGGGGCCTCACCGGGGAGCTGTTTTTT
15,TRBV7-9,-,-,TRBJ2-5,CASSPKGGGEETQYF,TGTGCCAGCAGCCCCAAGGGGGGAGGGGAAGAGACCCAGTACTTC
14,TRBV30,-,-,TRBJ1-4,CAWSVIGGDEKLFF,TGTGCCTGGAGTGTAATAGGGGGAGATGAAAAACTGTTTTTT
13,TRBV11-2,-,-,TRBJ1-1,CASSTGQYTEAFF,TGTGCCAGCAGCACTGGACAGTATACTGAAGCTTTCTTT
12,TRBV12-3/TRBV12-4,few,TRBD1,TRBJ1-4,CALRDRTEKLFF,TGTGCCCTCCGGGACAGGACGGAAAAACTGTTTTTT
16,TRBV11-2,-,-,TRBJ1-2,CASSLEGLGRNYGYTF,TGTGCCAGCAGCTTAGAAGGTCTGGGGCGGAACTATGGCTACACCTTC
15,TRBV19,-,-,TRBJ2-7,CASRPTGSGSYEQYF,TGTGCCAGTAGGCCGACGGGAAGTGGCTCCTACGAGCAGTACTTC
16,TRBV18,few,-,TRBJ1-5,CASSPPGQYSNQPQHF,TGTGCCAGCTCACCACCCGGACAGTATAGCAATCAGCCCCAGCATTTT
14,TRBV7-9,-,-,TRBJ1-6,CASSPTALNSPLHF,TGTGCCAGCAGCCCGACAGCCTTGAATTCACCCCTCCACTTT